This T cell receptor beta chain derives from a study of tumor-infiltrating lymphocytes in primary liver carcinoma (TCRdb year 2017). Notes on the research overall: Of the five patients (three men and two women, aged 30 to 69 years), four had hepatocellular carcinoma and one had combined HCC and intrahepatic cholangiocarcinoma. A total of about 35 specimens from 5 patients, comprising 25 or so tumor regions, 5 adjacent noncancerous liver tissues and 5 peripheral blood samples, were covered by TCRbeta repertoire sequencing. The study combined TCRbeta repertoire sequencing, expression microarrays and whole-exome sequencing across five regions of each liver tumor, with adjacent normal tissue and blood. Each sample produced about 3.5 to 8 million productive TCRbeta reads, and read depth showed no significant difference between tissue types. The 20 to 25 tumor region samples were profiled with Agilent mRNA microarrays so that TCRbeta repertoire diversity could be related to the local molecular phenotype. Reproducibility between technical replicate repertoires was high, with correlation coefficients above 0.98 and mean shared-clone rates about 0.91. The five patients had tumors staged T1-T3 N0M0, with maximum diameters ranging from roughly 4.2 to 11 cm. The research as a whole found: Because only the TCR beta chain was sequenced and unpaired alpha chains were not captured, true repertoire diversity is likely underestimated. Bulk unsorted samples precluded comparing CD4+ and CD8+ T cell repertoires. Compared with blood, tumors had a significantly larger share of the repertoire taken up by the top 250 clones (p = 0.039). Only five patients were included in the study, and the authors note that the findings should be validated in a larger study. Repertoire overlap was found to be higher between tumor regions (mean around 35%) than between tumor-adjacent (approximately 17%) or tumor-blood (14%) pairs, consistent with antigen-driven expansion. Only about 7.5-24% of top clones were found in all five regions of a tumor, suggesting spatial heterogeneity of tumor-infiltrating T cells.

Counted from cysteine to phenylalanine, this CDR3 has 13 amino acids. Of the read, only the CDR3 DNA is kept; its 39 bases are in frame from base 1. The germline V gene gives CDR1 as SQVTM and CDR2 as ANQGSEA. Using a constant-region primer and ProtoScript II reverse transcriptase, TCRbeta-specific cDNA was reverse-transcribed from about 540 ng total RNA. The TCRbeta libraries were prepared through three rounds of nested multiplex PCR following a slightly modified ARM-PCR procedure. Each of the first two PCR rounds ran for around 9 cycles and used multiplex TRBV1-TRBV30 forward primers together with a Cbeta reverse primer. Sample barcodes and Illumina adapters were added in a final 25-cycle PCR using Deep VentR polymerase. Before sequencing, amplicons of 200-500 bp were purified from gel using a QIAquick gel extraction kit. An Illumina HiSeq 2500 was used to sequence the TCRbeta amplicons, generating 250-bp paired-end reads. On the authors' methods: Reads were quality-trimmed with Trimmomatic v0.33, and paired reads were merged with FLASH v1.2.11 to recover full CDR3 sequences. V, D and J germline segments were assigned to the rearranged TCRbeta sequences by MiGEC v1.2.1b. Clonotype statistics, along with Shannon-Wiener diversity indices, were calculated using VDJtools v1.0.0. Except for diversity analysis, only each sample's 250 most abundant clonotypes were used in subsequent analyses to reduce sampling bias. Clones were called with MiXCR by TCRdb after fastp trimmed the public reads at Q25, and only in-frame beta chains were retained. Each entry is one CDR3 protein sequence, shown with its most common DNA and genes. The V and J calls and clone size come from TCRdb's table, not from the authors' own analysis. The sample table shows 65,000 to 90,000 distinct CDR3 sequences, and 72% are seen once. The biggest ten clones account for approximately 19% of the sample.

Without any cell sorting, total RNA and DNA were co-extracted from about 21-30 mg of bulk tissue using the AllPrep DNA/RNA mini kit. Surgical resection was performed in China between late 2015 and 2016 on several patients with histopathologically diagnosed primary liver carcinoma. At the time of sampling, the patients were treatment-naive and had chronic HBV infection. Each tumor was sampled at five spatially separated regions: the superior, inferior, left-lateral and right-lateral poles and the tumor centre. More than 85% viable tumor cells were found by histology in every tumor sample. Fresh tumor and adjacent tissue pieces were bisected, with one half stored in RNAlater at -80 degrees C and the other half sent for histology. Notes on this clonotype: The antigen it recognizes is unknown. Sequence at one end of the junction differs from germline and may be a read error.

This chain joins TRBV29-1 to TRBJ2-5; the best D guess is TRBD2, with 5 bases matching. The receptor was derived from a man between 35 and 55 years old with primary liver carcinoma and hepatitis B virus infection. Specimen: liver tumor tissue from sampling region 1. The cell subset or site label, read with the paper, signifies: tumor region T1, superior pole. The CDR3 protein sequence reads: CNVEGFNKETQYF. The sequence in DNA is TGCAACGTTGAGGGATTTAACAAAGAGACCCAGTACTTT.